This is a list of T cell receptor beta chains from one sample in a study of shared clonotypes between healthy human individuals. Sequencing was performed with immunoSEQ multiplex PCR; in TCRdb, only in-frame clones are kept and a portion is missing. The data contain 900,000 to 1,200,000 clones, around three quarters of them singletons. The sample consisted of memory CD4+ T cells from PBMCs. These receptors were taken from a man between 18 and 29 years old in good health. Some clones in this sample may be carry-over from other donors' samples. The CDR3 runs from the conserved cysteine through the conserved F or W. The D gene is left open where the match is weak. Clone size is shown for a subset of rows, as once, few, many or a class of expanded clone.

-	TRBV27	-	TRBJ1-2	CASSLKGGNYGYTF	TGTGCCAGCAGCCTTAAGGGGGGTAACTATGGCTACACCTTC
few	TRBV29-1	-	TRBJ1-1	CSVGSTEAFF	TGCAGCGTTGGGTCAACTGAAGCTTTCTTT
-	TRBV19	-	TRBJ2-3	CASSKLLDTDTQYF	TGTGCCAGTAGTAAGCTACTAGACACAGATACGCAGTATTTT
-	TRBV5-1	-	TRBJ2-7	CASSLPNVRGGEQYF	TGCGCCAGCAGCTTGCCAAACGTGAGAGGAGGCGAGCAGTACTTC
-	TRBV4-2	-	TRBJ1-1	CASSQVQMNTEAFF	TGTGCCAGCAGCCAAGTACAAATGAACACTGAAGCTTTCTTT
-	TRBV5-1	TRBD1	TRBJ2-5	CASRDGTVQETQYF	TGCGCCAGCAGGGACGGGACAGTACAAGAGACCCAGTACTTC
once	TRBV18	TRBD1	TRBJ2-5	CASSQDRTGGKTQYF	TGTGCCAGCTCGCAAGATCGGACAGGGGGCAAGACCCAGTACTTC
few	TRBV7-2	-	TRBJ2-1	CASSLASSYNEQFF	TGTGCCAGCAGCTTAGCGAGCTCCTACAATGAGCAGTTCTTC
few	TRBV11-3	-	TRBJ2-1	CASSSSAVEYNEQFF	TGTGCCAGCAGCTCTAGCGCTGTCGAATACAATGAGCAGTTCTTC
-	TRBV2	TRBD1	TRBJ1-1	CASSYSGGNTEAFF	TGTGCCAGCAGTTACTCAGGGGGGAACACTGAAGCTTTCTTT